These T cell receptor beta chains were read from a single sample in a study of blood T cell repertoires in COVID-19. Only in-frame clones appear in the TCRdb table, and some are missing; sequencing was by immunoSEQ multiplex PCR. Here the sample spans 250,000 or so clones, roughly nine tenths being singletons. The sample comprised peripheral blood. Source of these receptors: a woman between 40 and 55 years old who had recovered from COVID-19. Each CDR3 is given with its conserved first and last residue. D genes are given only for firm matches. Rows may omit the clone size; those that give it use once, few, many or a size class.

J | D | size | V | DNA | CDR3
TRBJ1-1 | TRBD1 | NA | TRBV19 | TGTGCCAGTAGTTCGCAACAGGGGGGAAACACTGAAGCTTTCTTT | CASSSQQGGNTEAFF
TRBJ2-5 | TRBD2 | once | TRBV10-3 | TGTGCCATCAGTGACTCGACTAGCGGGAGCCGGGAGACCCAGTACTTC | CAISDSTSGSRETQYF
TRBJ1-5 | NA | NA | TRBV27 | TGTGCCAGCAGTACAGGGACACCTAGCAATCAGCCCCAGCATTTT | CASSTGTPSNQPQHF
TRBJ2-7 | NA | NA | TRBV5-4 | TGTGCCAGCAGCTTGTGGGACAAAACCTACGAGCAGTACTTC | CASSLWDKTYEQYF
TRBJ2-1 | TRBD2 | NA | TRBV6-5 | TGTGCCAGCAGTTCTCTAGCGGGAGTCTCCAATGAGCAGTTCTTC | CASSSLAGVSNEQFF
TRBJ1-6 | TRBD1 | once | TRBV5-1 | TGCGCCAGCAGCTCGGAACAGGGGCGGCCCGGGTCACCCCTCCACTTT | CASSSEQGRPGSPLHF
TRBJ2-3 | NA | NA | TRBV12-1 | TGTGCCAGCAGCCGCAACTGGAGCGGGAGAAGGTTTACGCAGTATTTT | CASSRNWSGRRFTQYF
TRBJ2-1 | TRBD1 | NA | TRBV29-1 | TGCAGCGTTGAACGGGTTGGGACAGGGATTTCTGATGAGCAGTTCTTC | CSVERVGTGISDEQFF
TRBJ1-2 | TRBD1 | NA | TRBV7-9 | TGTGCCAGCAGCGAGAGGGGGACAGGGGATGGCTACACCTTC | CASSERGTGDGYTF
TRBJ1-4 | NA | NA | TRBV6-5 | TGTGCCAGCAGCCAGGACTGGAATGAAAAACTGTTTTTT | CASSQDWNEKLFF
TRBJ2-2 | TRBD2 | few | TRBV2 | TGTGCCAGCAGGAGCGGGGGGAACACCGGGGAGCTGTTTTTT | CASRSGGNTGELFF
TRBJ1-1 | NA | NA | TRBV18 | TGTGCCAGCTCACCTAAGACAGGGAACACTGAAGCTTTCTTT | CASSPKTGNTEAFF
TRBJ2-7 | TRBD1 | NA | TRBV6-6 | TGTGCCAGCAGCCCAAGTCGGACAGGGGTGTCCTACGAGCAGTACTTC | CASSPSRTGVSYEQYF
TRBJ1-3 | NA | NA | TRBV5-6 | TGTGCCAGCAGCAAGGGACAAATTAACCGAAACACCATATATTTT | CASSKGQINRNTIYF
TRBJ2-7 | NA | NA | TRBV20-1 | TGCAGTGCTAGTGGCGACAGACCATACGAGCAGTACTTC | CSASGDRPYEQYF
TRBJ1-6 | TRBD1 | NA | TRBV2 | TGTGCCAGCAGTTTCACAGGGGGCTCCTATAATTCACCCCTCCACTTT | CASSFTGGSYNSPLHF
TRBJ2-1 | NA | NA | TRBV11-2 | TGTGCCAGCAGCCCTCTCAGGAGGGCCTCCGGTGAGCAGTTCTTC | CASSPLRRASGEQFF
TRBJ2-5 | NA | NA | TRBV6-6 | TGTGCCAGCAGTTACTCGGCAGGAGGGCGCAAGGAGACCCAGTACTTC | CASSYSAGGRKETQYF
TRBJ2-2 | NA | NA | TRBV27 | TGTGCCAGCAGTCGACTACCCACCGGGGAGCTGTTTTTT | CASSRLPTGELFF
TRBJ2-1 | NA | few | TRBV3-1/TRBV3-2 | TGTGCCAGCAGCCTGACAGGACGGTTCAATGGTGAGCAGTTCTTC | CASSLTGRFNGEQFF
TRBJ2-1 | NA | NA | TRBV7-3 | TGTGCCAGCAGCTTGACGGGGACAGCGGGCTACAATGAGCAGTTCTTC | CASSLTGTAGYNEQFF
TRBJ2-6 | TRBD1 | once | TRBV7-6 | TGTGCCAGCAGCTTAGGGACAGGGGCCGGGGCCAACGTCCTGACTTTC | CASSLGTGAGANVLTF
TRBJ1-5 | NA | NA | TRBV6-1 | TGTGCCAGCAGTGAGCAAGGAGGCAATCAGCCCCAGCATTTT | CASSEQGGNQPQHF
TRBJ1-1 | TRBD1 | NA | TRBV7-2 | TGTGCCAGCAGCGCAGACAGGGGGGGTACTGAAGCTTTCTTT | CASSADRGGTEAFF
TRBJ1-1 | NA | NA | TRBV6-5 | TGTGCCTACACCACGGGGGAGACGCCTGAAGCTTTCTTT | CAYTTGETPEAFF
TRBJ2-1 | TRBD2 | NA | TRBV6-2/TRBV6-3 | TGTGCCAGCAGCCGGCTAGCGGGGGGCTACTCCTACAATGAGCAGTTCTTC | CASSRLAGGYSYNEQFF
TRBJ1-5 | TRBD1 | NA | TRBV28 | TGTGCCAGCAGTCTCATGGGACAGGGGGCTGGCCAGCCCCAGCATTTT | CASSLMGQGAGQPQHF
TRBJ1-6 | NA | NA | TRBV7-6 | TGTGCCAGCTCCTCCGCGCCACTAAGCTCCTATAATTCACCCCTCCACTTT | CASSSAPLSSYNSPLHF
TRBJ1-1 | TRBD1 | NA | TRBV4-3 | TGCGCCAGCAGCGACAGGGTAGGCACTGAAGCTTTCTTT | CASSDRVGTEAFF
TRBJ2-3 | TRBD2 | NA | TRBV4-2 | TGTGCCAGCAGCCAAGGGTCAGCGGGGGGGCGGACAGATACGCAGTATTTT | CASSQGSAGGRTDTQYF
TRBJ2-1 | NA | NA | TRBV11-3 | TGTGCCAGCAGCTTAGTGGACAGCGGTGCCTACAATGAGCAGTTCTTC | CASSLVDSGAYNEQFF
TRBJ2-3 | TRBD2 | NA | TRBV6-1 | TGTGCCAGCAGTGAGGGGCGGGGGGGCCTAAGGGCAGATACGCAGTATTTT | CASSEGRGGLRADTQYF
TRBJ1-4 | NA | NA | TRBV20-1 | TGCAGTGCAAGTGAAAACCACGGTGAAAAACTGTTTTTT | CSASENHGEKLFF
TRBJ1-4 | NA | NA | TRBV28 | TGTGCCAGCAGTTTAGGGGGGGGGACTCGTGAAAAACTGTTTTTT | CASSLGGGTREKLFF
TRBJ1-1 | TRBD1 | NA | TRBV6-4 | TGTGCCAGCAAAACGACAGGGGGGAACACTGAAGCTTTCTTT | CASKTTGGNTEAFF
TRBJ1-2 | NA | NA | TRBV12-3/TRBV12-4 | TGTGCCAGCAGTGGACAGTATGGCTACACCTTC | CASSGQYGYTF
TRBJ2-7 | TRBD1 | NA | TRBV10-2 | TGCGCCAGCAGTGCCACGGATAGGGGGCGCTTCGAGCAGTACTTC | CASSATDRGRFEQYF
TRBJ1-1 | TRBD1 | NA | TRBV4-2 | TGTGCCAGCAGCCACCCGGGACAGGGGGGCACTGAAGCTTTCTTT | CASSHPGQGGTEAFF
TRBJ2-5 | TRBD2 | NA | TRBV5-4 | TGTGCCAGCAGCTCTAGCGGGGGGGGAAGAGAGTCCCAGTACTTC | CASSSSGGGRESQYF
TRBJ1-5 | TRBD1 | NA | TRBV28 | TGTGCCAGCAATGACAGGGGTTTACATAGCAATCAGCCCCAGCATTTT | CASNDRGLHSNQPQHF
TRBJ2-5 | TRBD1 | NA | TRBV19 | TGTGCCAGTAGTATAGATCGAGGGACAGGGAGTGTGGAAGAGACCCAGTACTTC | CASSIDRGTGSVEETQYF
TRBJ1-5 | NA | NA | TRBV28 | TGTGCCAGCATCAGGGAGGGATTTAATCAGCCCCAGCATTTT | CASIREGFNQPQHF
TRBJ2-3 | TRBD1 | NA | TRBV30 | TGTGCCTGGAGGAGGACAGGGGGCCGAACAGATACGCAGTATTTT | CAWRRTGGRTDTQYF
TRBJ1-2 | NA | many | TRBV19 | TGTGCCAGTAGTTTGACACCGGACGGGGTCGGTGGCTACACCTTC | CASSLTPDGVGGYTF
TRBJ1-4 | NA | NA | TRBV19 | TGTGCCAGTAGTATAGAAAGGGGGAGCGTTAATGAAAAACTGTTTTTT | CASSIERGSVNEKLFF
TRBJ2-2 | TRBD2 | few | TRBV5-8 | TGTGCCAGCAGCTTGGGGGGGACTAGCGGCCCCACCGGGGAGCTGTTTTTT | CASSLGGTSGPTGELFF
TRBJ2-1 | NA | NA | TRBV5-6 | TGTGCCAGCAGCGCCGAGACAGACTCCTACAATGAGCAGTTCTTC | CASSAETDSYNEQFF